The source of this T cell receptor beta chain is a study of blood T cell repertoires in COVID-19. Study-wide context: Acute and convalescent COVID-19 samples came from the United States, Italy and Spain. Nucleic acid was either cDNA or gDNA, and it came from T cells, B-cell-depleted T cells, or PBMCs.

As originally analysed: Nucleated cell counts were estimated from reference gene primer amplification. This table comes from immunoSEQ multiplex PCR, and its TCRdb copy is limited to in-frame clones, with some not included. That table supplies the V and J calls and clone size; D and trimming were determined from the DNA. The data contain about 57,000 clones, roughly 85% of them singletons. Germline V gives CDR1 SGHRS, CDR2 YFSETQ. The CDR3 contains 13 residues. With 4 bases removed from V and 6 bases from J, the gap between germline ends came to 11 bases. This chain links TRBV5-1 with TRBJ1-5; no clear D gene. The clonotype was recovered from a human donor in a cohort sampled during active COVID-19. Sequences were obtained from peripheral blood. The CDR3 DNA follows: TGCGCCAGCAGCGTAACAGAGGGTCAGCCCCAGCATTTT. Its protein is CASSVTEGQPQHF.